This T cell receptor beta chain was captured in a study of PD-1 blockade in classical Hodgkin lymphoma. Concerning this clone itself: Its matching antigen is unknown.

Points from the study as a whole: Newly diagnosed and completely responding patients shared comparable baseline diversity. When set against healthy donors, newly diagnosed patients were reported to show lower baseline TCR diversity.

There was relapse after autologous stem cell transplantation in every patient, and there was variation in brentuximab vedotin exposure. Measured with immunoSEQ multiplex PCR; TCRdb has only the in-frame clones, and not every one. Among about 50,000 clones listed, more than 70% were seen once. This CDR3 is built from 15 residues. V lost 4 bases to trimming and J lost 2 bases; unmatched junction nucleotides: 4. Germline V CDR1 and CDR2: MDHEN, SYDVKM. The material sequenced was peripheral blood mononuclear cells (PBMCs), taken before the second cycle of nivolumab. The receptor's source is a human donor with classical Hodgkin lymphoma. The chain carries TRBV28 and TRBJ2-3, with 9 nucleotides matching TRBD2. The CDR3 protein is CASSYLAGFTDTQYF. The CDR3 nucleotides are TGTGCCAGCAGTTACCTAGCGGGGTTCACAGATACGCAGTATTTT.